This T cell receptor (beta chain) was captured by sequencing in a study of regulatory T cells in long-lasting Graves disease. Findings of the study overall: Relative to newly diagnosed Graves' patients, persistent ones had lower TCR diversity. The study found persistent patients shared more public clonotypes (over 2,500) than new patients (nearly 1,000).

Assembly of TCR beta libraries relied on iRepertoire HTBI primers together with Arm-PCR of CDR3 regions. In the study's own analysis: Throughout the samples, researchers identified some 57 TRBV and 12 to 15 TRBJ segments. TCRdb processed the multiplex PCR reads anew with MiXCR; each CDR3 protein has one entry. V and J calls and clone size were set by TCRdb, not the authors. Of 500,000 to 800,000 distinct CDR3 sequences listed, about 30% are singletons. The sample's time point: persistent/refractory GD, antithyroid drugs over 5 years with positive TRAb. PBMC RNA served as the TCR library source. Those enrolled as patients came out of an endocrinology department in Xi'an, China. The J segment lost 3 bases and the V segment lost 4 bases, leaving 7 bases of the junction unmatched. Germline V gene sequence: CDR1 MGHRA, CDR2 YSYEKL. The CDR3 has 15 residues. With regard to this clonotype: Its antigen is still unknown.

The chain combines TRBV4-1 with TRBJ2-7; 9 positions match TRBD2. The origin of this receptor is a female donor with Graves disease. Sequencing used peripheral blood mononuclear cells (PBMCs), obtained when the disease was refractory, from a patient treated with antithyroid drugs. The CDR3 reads CASSLGASGNYEQYF. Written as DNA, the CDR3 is TGCGCCAGCAGCCTCGGAGCTAGCGGGAACTACGAGCAGTACTTC.